This passage covers 21 T cell receptor beta chains from one sample sequenced in a study of CD8 T cells in Susac syndrome. A quantity of roughly 0.5 to 1 ug RNA underwent reverse transcription using random hexamers. TCRdb analysed the immunoSEQ multiplex PCR reads with MiXCR anew, one entry per CDR3 protein. The repertoire consists of roughly 150,000 distinct CDR3 sequences, with under 95% occurring once and the leading ten covering more than 0.07%. Sequenced input: CD4+ T cells from PBMCs. The receptors come from a human donor in good health.

The CDR3 coding sequence is TGTGCCAGCAGCGCCTCGCTAGCGGGGGGAGCGGAGACCCAGTACTTC. It translates to CASSASLAGGAETQYF. The chain employs TRBV11-2 and TRBJ2-5; 11 nucleotides line up with TRBD2. V lost 5 bases, J lost 5 bases, and 10 bases stayed unmatched. Germline loops: CDR1 SGHAT, CDR2 FQNNGV. The CDR3 is 16 residues long.

This chain uses TRBV2 with TRBJ1-2, with a tentative D call TRBD1 (6 bases). Germline V gene sequence: CDR1 SNHLY, CDR2 FYNNEI. This CDR3 is 13 amino acids long. V was cut by 8 bases and J by 3 bases, with 13 bases left in between. The CDR3 protein is CASQGTLDYGYTF. DNA of the CDR3: TGTGCCAGCCAAGGGACACTAGACTATGGCTACACCTTC.

A note on this clonotype: One end of the junction is discordant with germline, which a read error may explain. The rearrangement links TRBV16 to TRBJ1-1, with 7 bases lining up with TRBD1. The CDR3 contains 13 residues. CDR1 and CDR2 from the germline V gene are KGHSY and FQNENV. The DNA for the CDR3 is TGTGCCAGCAGCGCGGACAGGAACACTGAAGTTTTCTTT. It yields the protein CASSADRNTEVFF.

The V call is TRBV6-1, the J call TRBJ2-3; 7 nucleotides line up with TRBD2. After removal of 5 bases from V and 2 bases from J, the junction contained 13 bases not matched to a gene. From germline, CDR1 is MNHNS and CDR2 SASEGT. The length of the CDR3 is 17 residues. In nucleotides, the CDR3 is TGTGCCAGCAGTAGAACGGCTAGCGGAGGGGCCACAGATACGCAGTATTTT. It specifies CASSRTASGGATDTQYF.

This clonotype was observed once. The V gene is TRBV3-1, the J gene TRBJ2-7, with D possibly matching TRBD1 (6 bases). The CDR3 has 14 residues. Germline-derived CDR1 and CDR2 are LGHDT and YNNKEL (reference sequence). V was clipped by 1 base and J by 3 bases, with 10 bases between them. CDR3 sequence: CASSQGAQGYEQYF. Written as DNA, the CDR3 is TGTGCCAGCAGCCAAGGAGCACAGGGCTACGAGCAGTACTTC.

This clonotype has only one observation. CDR3 region: CASSFLQGIHNEQFF. The CDR3 coding sequence is TGTGCCAGCAGCTTTTTACAGGGGATTCACAATGAGCAGTTCTTC. V gene TRBV7-9 combines with J gene TRBJ2-1; 7 nucleotides align to TRBD1. There are 15 residues in the CDR3. The germline gives CDR1 SEHNR, CDR2 FQNEAQ (reference sequence). The junction had 7 bases not matched to a gene; V was cut back by 3 bases and J by 5 bases.

This sequence joins TRBV27 and TRBJ2-2; 7 bases map to TRBD1. Trimming took 5 bases from V and 3 from J; bases not matched to a gene: 9. Germline V lookup: CDR1 MNHEY, CDR2 SMNVEV (reference sequence). This CDR3 is built from 16 residues. This CDR3 is CASSTGQVGYTGELFF. The CDR3, as DNA: TGTGCCAGCAGTACCGGACAGGTTGGGTACACCGGGGAGCTGTTTTTT.

This chain links TRBV5-6 with TRBJ2-5; no reliable D call. Per the germline V gene, CDR1 is SGHDT and CDR2 is YYEEEE. V lost 2 bases to trimming and J lost 8 bases, with 16 bases between them. This CDR3 spans 14 amino acids. CDR3 in amino acids: CASSLPNYQATQYF. The CDR3 region has the DNA TGTGCCAGCAGCTTACCGAATTATCAGGCAACCCAGTACTTC.

The rearrangement joins TRBV5-1 to TRBJ1-2; D is perhaps TRBD1 (5 bases). Trimming removed 0 bases from V and 4 bases from J, with 10 bases in between. CDR3 length: 14 amino acids. From germline, CDR1 is SGHRS and CDR2 YFSETQ. CDR3 in amino acids: CASSLGDFLYGYTF. The CDR3 nucleotides are TGCGCCAGCAGCTTGGGGGACTTCCTCTATGGCTACACCTTC.

V and J are TRBV7-9 and TRBJ1-4; 8 bases fit TRBD1. The junction had 9 bases not matched to a gene; V was cut back by 1 base and J by 8 bases. This CDR3 is built from 16 residues. Germline loops: CDR1 SEHNR, CDR2 FQNEAQ (reference sequence). Written as DNA, the CDR3 is TGTGCCAGCAGCTTAGTAGGACAGGGACTTCAGGAAAAACTGTTTTTT. Translated, it gives CASSLVGQGLQEKLFF.

The CDR3 DNA reads as TGCGCCAGCAGTCCCCCCGGGGGCACAGATACGCAGTATTTT. Residues: CASSPPGGTDTQYF. This chain uses TRBV5-1 with TRBJ2-3; D may be TRBD2 (5 bases). The germline gives CDR1 SGHRS, CDR2 YFSETQ. The CDR3 extends over 14 amino acids. Trimming stripped 5 bases from V and 1 base from J, with 11 bases between. The entire variable domain, with the rest obtained from reference TRBV5-1 and TRBJ2-3, is as follows: KAGVTQTPRYLIKTRGQQVTLSCSPISGHRSVSWYQQTPGQGLQFLFEYFSETQRNKGNFPGRFSGRQFSNSRSEMNVSTLELGDSALYLCASSPPGGTDTQYFGPGTRLTVL.

V and J are TRBV30 and TRBJ2-3; D unresolved. Germline V gene sequence: CDR1 GTSNPN, CDR2 SVGIG (reference sequence). V was trimmed by 0 bases and J by 1 base, leaving 8 bases between them. This CDR3 region has 14 residues. The CDR3 spells CAWSVRAGTDTQYF. CDR3 coding DNA: TGTGCCTGGAGTGTACGGGCAGGCACAGATACGCAGTATTTT.

The rearrangement uses TRBV20-1 and TRBJ2-7; 14 bases map to TRBD2. Germline CDR1 is DFQATT and CDR2 is SNEGSKA (reference sequence). The CDR3 length is 13 residues. V shed 6 bases and J 5 bases; nucleotides not matched to a gene: 3. As DNA, the CDR3 is TGCAGTGCCCTGGGACTAGCGGGGGACGAGCAGTACTTC. Protein: CSALGLAGDEQYF.

The chain is built from TRBV20-1 and TRBJ2-3; D may be TRBD2 (5 bases). From germline, CDR1 is DFQATT and CDR2 SNEGSKA (reference sequence). This CDR3 region has 12 residues. V was shortened by 3 bases and J by 1 base, with 5 bases between the two germline ends. The CDR3 loop is CSARRGTDTQYF. Written as DNA, the CDR3 is TGCAGTGCTAGGCGGGGCACAGATACGCAGTATTTT.

V usage is TRBV7-2 and J usage is TRBJ2-7; D tentatively fits TRBD1 or TRBD2 (6 bases each). Germline CDR1 reads SGHTA; CDR2 reads FQGNSA. The CDR3 is made up of 15 amino acids. V lost 5 bases to trimming and J lost 3 bases, with 17 bases between them. The CDR3 region has the DNA TGTGCCAGCAGCCCCGGAGGGGGAATGAACTACGAGCAGTACTTC. Translating gives CASSPGGGMNYEQYF.

This clonotype occurred once. V gene TRBV4-3 combines with J gene TRBJ1-1, with a tentative D call TRBD1 (6 bases). CDR3 size: 14 residues. V lost 5 bases and J 4 bases, leaving 14 bases between the germline ends. Germline V lookup: CDR1 LGHNA, CDR2 YSLEER. CDR3 residues: CASSVRGKGTEAFF. The CDR3 DNA sequence: TGCGCCAGCAGCGTCAGGGGAAAGGGCACTGAAGCTTTCTTT.

The genes are TRBV12-3 or TRBV12-4 and TRBJ1-6; TRBD1 is a possible D gene (5 bases). V lost 7 bases to trimming and J lost 7 bases, with 8 bases between them. This CDR3 is 12 amino acids long. CDR3 sequence reads: CASNKGNSPLHF. The CDR3 DNA is TGTGCCAGCAACAAGGGGAATTCACCCCTCCACTTT.

V usage is TRBV4-1 and J usage is TRBJ1-5; D is unclear. The ends were cut back, 2 bases at V and 0 bases at J, with 11 bases in the middle. The germline V gene has CDR1 MGHRA and CDR2 YSYEKL. The CDR3 covers 16 residues. The CDR3 spells CASSQSSLRSNQPQHF. The CDR3 nucleotides are TGCGCCAGCAGCCAATCATCCCTCCGTAGCAATCAGCCCCAGCATTTT.

The V call is TRBV5-4, the J call TRBJ1-2, with TRBD1 as a possible D gene (5 bases). This CDR3 is 14 amino acids long. Germline V CDR1 and CDR2: SGHNT, YYREEE (reference sequence). The V end lost 0 bases, the J end lost 2 bases, and 8 bases lay between the germline ends. The CDR3, as DNA: TGTGCCAGCAGCTTGGCCAGGGCCAACTATGGCTACACCTTC. This encodes CASSLARANYGYTF.

J is TRBJ1-6 and V is TRBV20-1; D is ambiguous. The CDR3 spans 12 residues. In germline, CDR1 is DFQATT, CDR2 SNEGSKA (reference sequence). The germline V and J ends were trimmed by 0 bases and 7 bases, with 4 bases remaining between them. CDR3 amino acids: CSAREGNSPLHF. In DNA form, the CDR3 reads TGCAGTGCTAGAGAGGGGAATTCACCCCTCCACTTT.

This rearrangement joins TRBV3-1 to TRBJ1-1; no firm D call. The CDR3 runs 15 residues. Trimming left V 2 bases short and J 0 bases short, with 10 bases between. CDR1 LGHDT and CDR2 YNNKEL come from the germline V gene (reference sequence). In nucleotides, the CDR3 is TGTGCCAGCAGCCAACAACTATCTTTGAACACTGAAGCTTTCTTT. Translation: CASSQQLSLNTEAFF.